The 20 T cell receptor beta chains reported below all come from one sample, sequenced in a study of blood T cell repertoires in COVID-19. Sequencing was performed with immunoSEQ multiplex PCR; in TCRdb, only in-frame clones are kept and a portion is missing. Found here are 150,000 or so clones, more than 75% of them singletons; the top ten hold around 6.7%. The specimen was PBMCs or T cells enriched from blood (not recorded which). Every receptor here comes from a woman aged 45 to 65 who had recovered from COVID-19.

This chain links TRBV19 with TRBJ1-1; 12 bases agree with TRBD1. The junction had 6 bases not matched to a gene; V was cut back by 5 bases and J by 5 bases. CDR1 is LNHDA, CDR2 SQIVND, per germline (reference sequence). CDR3 length: 15 residues. CDR3 DNA sequence: TGTGCCAGTAGTCTAGGGACAGGGGGCAGTACTGAAGCTTTCTTT. This encodes CASSLGTGGSTEAFF.

The V call is TRBV4-1, the J call TRBJ1-2; perhaps TRBD1 as D (5 bases). This CDR3 region has 11 residues. Trimming pared 3 bases from V and 11 bases from J, leaving 10 bases between. Germline CDR1 reads MGHRA; CDR2 reads YSYEKL. The CDR3 nucleotides read TGCGCCAGCAGCCACCCAGGGAGGTACACCTTC. This translates into CASSHPGRYTF.

V usage is TRBV9 and J usage is TRBJ2-6, with D maybe TRBD2 (5 bases). Germline V lookup: CDR1 SGDLS, CDR2 YYNGEE. V lost 6 bases and J lost 2, with 9 bases in between. CDR3 length: 14 amino acids. CDR3 DNA sequence: TGTGCCAGCACCGACGGGGCTGGGGCCAACGTCCTGACTTTC. This translates into CASTDGAGANVLTF.

The chain couples TRBV30 to TRBJ2-2; 7 bases are a match to TRBD2. Trimming cost V 0 bases and J 1 base; bases outside gene matches: 11. The CDR3 runs 18 residues. Germline V gene lookup returns CDR1 GTSNPN and CDR2 SVGIG (reference sequence). CDR3 sequence (DNA): TGTGCCTGGAGTGTAAGTGTACTGAGCGGGGTGAACACCGGGGAGCTGTTTTTT. It specifies CAWSVSVLSGVNTGELFF.

The rearrangement uses TRBV2 and TRBJ2-3, with 9 positions matching TRBD2. V lost 5 bases, J lost 3 bases, and 6 bases stayed unmatched. The CDR3 length is 15 residues. Germline values: CDR1 SNHLY, CDR2 FYNNEI. The chain's CDR3 is CASSRTSVKTDTQYF. As DNA, the CDR3 is TGTGCCAGCAGTCGGACTAGCGTTAAGACAGATACGCAGTATTTT.

The chain uses TRBV7-3 and TRBJ2-7; D may be TRBD1 (5 bases). In germline, CDR1 is SGHTA, CDR2 FQGTGA. Deletions cut 3 bases from V and 2 bases from J, with 14 bases between. CDR3 length equals 15 residues. CDR3 nucleotide sequence: TGTGCCAGCAGCTTCCGGGCAGGGCCTACCTACGAGCAGTACTTC. Translation gives CASSFRAGPTYEQYF.

The rearrangement uses TRBV9 and TRBJ1-4, with unresolved D. Per germline, CDR1 SGDLS and CDR2 YYNGEE. The CDR3 has 15 amino acids. V was clipped by 3 bases and J by 1 base, with 10 bases between them. CDR3: CASSATRGTNEKLFF. CDR3 in DNA: TGTGCCAGCAGCGCCACGCGGGGAACTAATGAAAAACTGTTTTTT.

The rearrangement joins TRBV7-3 to TRBJ2-1; TRBD2 matches 14 bases. After removal of 5 bases from V and 9 bases from J, the junction contained 15 bases not matched to a gene. Germline V gene data show CDR1 as SGHTA and CDR2 as FQGTGA. The CDR3 has 18 amino acids. CDR3 protein: CASSLPRTSGGFKGEQFF. The CDR3 bases are TGTGCCAGCAGCCTACCAAGGACTAGCGGGGGGTTTAAGGGTGAGCAGTTCTTC.

This chain uses TRBV6-2 or TRBV6-3 with TRBJ1-1; 7 bases are shared with TRBD1. The trim removed 6 bases at V and 8 bases at J, leaving 12 bases unmatched. Germline CDR1 and CDR2: MNHEY and SVGEGT. This CDR3 is built from 14 residues. The CDR3 loop is CASSPRGSRGEAFF. Written as DNA, the CDR3 is TGTGCCAGCAGCCCCAGGGGGAGCCGGGGGGAAGCTTTCTTT.

The gene calls are TRBV4-2 and TRBJ2-5; 7 bases are shared with TRBD2. CDR3 length equals 14 residues. CDR1 and CDR2 from the germline V gene are LGHNA and YNFKEQ. J lost 5 bases, V lost 3 bases, and 6 bases had no gene match. The CDR3 sequence is CASSQVGLRETQYF. The CDR3, as DNA: TGTGCCAGCAGCCAGGTGGGACTAAGGGAGACCCAGTACTTC.

The J gene is TRBJ2-5, the V gene TRBV5-4; 8 bases fit TRBD2. The CDR3 runs to 15 residues. The J segment lost 5 bases and the V segment lost 1 base, leaving 7 bases of the junction unmatched. Germline V gene data show CDR1 as SGHNT and CDR2 as YYREEE (reference sequence). The CDR3 sequence: CASSLNGGARETQYF. CDR3 bases: TGTGCCAGCAGCTTGAACGGGGGGGCCCGGGAGACCCAGTACTTC.

The V gene is TRBV2, the J gene TRBJ2-3; 7 bases align to TRBD2. V lost 5 bases to trimming and J lost 3 bases; unmatched junction nucleotides: 11. From germline, CDR1 is SNHLY and CDR2 FYNNEI. The CDR3 has 16 residues. CDR3: CASSSARAGVTDTQYF. As DNA, the CDR3 is TGTGCCAGCAGTTCCGCACGGGCGGGGGTTACAGATACGCAGTATTTT.

This chain links TRBV7-9 with TRBJ2-5, with D unclear. Germline V gene lookup returns CDR1 SEHNR and CDR2 FQNEAQ (reference sequence). CDR3 length equals 13 residues. Between the trimmed V and J ends, which lost 1 base and 4 bases, there was a span of 7 bases. The CDR3 reads CASSLVVLETQYF. The CDR3 bases are TGTGCCAGCAGCTTAGTAGTGTTAGAGACCCAGTACTTC.

A single count supports this clone. The V call is TRBV19, the J call TRBJ2-3, with a weak D call TRBD2 (7 bases). With 5 bases removed from V and 6 bases from J, the gap between germline ends came to 27 bases. Per germline, CDR1 LNHDA and CDR2 SQIVND (reference sequence). The CDR3 extends over 18 amino acids. CDR3 protein: CASSAGIGIRGGWDTQYF. CDR3 nucleotides: TGTGCCAGTAGTGCCGGGATCGGGATTAGGGGGGGATGGGATACGCAGTATTTT.

This chain joins TRBV18 and TRBJ2-5; 7 nucleotides match TRBD2. Looked up from germline, CDR1 is KGHSH and CDR2 is LQKENI. The junction had 5 bases not matched to a gene; V was cut back by 3 bases and J by 4 bases. The CDR3 is made up of 14 amino acids. The DNA of the CDR3 is TGTGCCAGCTCACCGGTTGGCGGGGGAGAGACCCAGTACTTC. It specifies CASSPVGGGETQYF.

V and J are TRBV30 and TRBJ1-4; 8 bases are shared with TRBD1. The germline gives CDR1 GTSNPN, CDR2 SVGIG (reference sequence). This CDR3 is built from 13 residues. V shed 8 bases, J shed 4 bases, and the junction held 6 bases outside the gene matches. DNA for the CDR3: TGTGCCGGGGGACAGGAGGTTAATGAAAAACTGTTTTTT. Its protein product is CAGGQEVNEKLFF.

The chain employs TRBV10-3 and TRBJ1-5; a possible D gene is TRBD1 (5 bases). CDR1 is ENHRY and CDR2 is SYGVKD in the germline V gene. The V gene lost 7 bases and the J gene lost 3 bases, with 13 bases spanning the gap. The CDR3 is 14 amino acids. CDR3 DNA sequence: TGTGCCATCAATTGGGGGGGGGTCAATCAGCCCCAGCATTTT. Residues: CAINWGGVNQPQHF.

This clone has only one observation. V usage is TRBV5-8 and J usage is TRBJ1-2; perhaps TRBD1 as D (6 bases). The germline V gene encodes CDR1 SGHTS and CDR2 YDEGEE. V lost 0 bases and J 0 bases, leaving 12 bases between the germline ends. This CDR3 is 16 amino acids long. The CDR3 coding sequence is TGTGCCAGCAGCTTGGACGGGGGGGGCACTAACTATGGCTACACCTTC. Amino acids: CASSLDGGGTNYGYTF.

The V gene is TRBV20-1, the J gene TRBJ2-5, with 12 bases identical to TRBD2. The CDR3 totals 15 residues. J gave up 7 bases and V 3 bases, and 9 bases lay outside the gene matches. CDR1 is DFQATT and CDR2 is SNEGSKA in the germline V gene (reference sequence). CDR3 region: CSASKLAGGLGTQYF. DNA of the CDR3: TGCAGTGCTAGTAAACTAGCGGGGGGCCTGGGGACCCAGTACTTC.

The chain employs TRBV29-1 and TRBJ1-1; D might be TRBD1 (6 bases). V lost 6 bases and J 3 bases, leaving 17 bases between the germline ends. This CDR3 spans 14 amino acids. CDR1 SQVTM and CDR2 ANQGSEA come from the germline V gene. The CDR3: CSVEGGGLYTEAFF. The CDR3 coding sequence is TGCAGCGTAGAGGGGGGGGGATTGTACACTGAAGCTTTCTTT.